This T cell receptor (beta chain) was documented in a study of blood T cell repertoires in COVID-19. Across the study: Researchers got acute and convalescent COVID-19 samples from the United States, Italy and Spain.

Data came from immunoSEQ multiplex PCR; TCRdb stores just in-frame clones and leaves some out. The profile shows about 520,000 clones, roughly 88% of them singletons. This CDR3 has 15 amino acids. The germline gives CDR1 SGHRS, CDR2 YFSETQ. V was pared by 4 bases and J by 1 base, with 13 bases between. The chain has TRBV5-1 and TRBJ2-3; TRBD2 is a possible D gene (6 bases). The sequence derives from a human donor in a cohort sampled during active COVID-19. Sequenced: peripheral blood. CDR3 in amino acids: CASSPGESGTDTQYF. The DNA for the CDR3 is TGCGCCAGCAGCCCGGGAGAGAGTGGCACAGATACGCAGTATTTT.